The 2 T cell receptor beta chains below come from one sample, sequenced in a study of blood T cell repertoires in COVID-19. Some clones are missing from TCRdb's copy, which holds only in-frame ones; the method was immunoSEQ multiplex PCR. The repertoire holds approximately 140,000 clones, around 82% seen once, with 5% to 6% in the top ten. Sequenced input: PBMCs or T cells enriched from blood (not recorded which). The receptors were sampled from a middle-aged man with acute COVID-19.

The genes are TRBV5-1 and TRBJ2-1; possible D gene TRBD2, 5 bases. Germline lookup yields CDR1 SGHRS and CDR2 YFSETQ. Trimming took off 0 bases at V and 8 bases at J, with 15 bases between the two ends. This CDR3 contains 15 residues. CDR3 in amino acids: CASSLAGMSTYEQFF. CDR3 DNA: TGCGCCAGCAGCTTGGCCGGGATGTCCACCTATGAGCAGTTCTTC.

This sequence joins TRBV30 and TRBJ1-1; 7 positions match TRBD1. Germline trimming cut 1 base from V and 6 bases from J; bases unmatched to any gene: 8. CDR3 length: 14 residues. Germline V CDR1 and CDR2: GTSNPN, SVGIG (reference sequence). This CDR3 reads CAWSEGALGAEAFF. The CDR3 nucleotides are TGTGCCTGGAGTGAGGGGGCCCTAGGGGCTGAAGCTTTCTTT. The variable domain in full, with the rest retrieved from reference TRBV30 and TRBJ1-1, is SQTIHQWPATLVQPVGSPLSLECTVEGTSNPNLYWYRQAAGRGLQLLFYSVGIGQISSEVPQNLSASRPQDRQFILSSKKLLLSDSGFYLCAWSEGALGAEAFFGQGTRLTVV.